In this sample, the clone carrying this TCR beta chain turned up once. No antigen is known for it. The CDR3 runs to 14 residues. Trimming pared 4 bases from V and 10 bases from J, leaving 17 bases between. In germline, CDR1 is SGHDN, CDR2 FVKESK. Generated by immunoSEQ multiplex PCR, the TCRdb table keeps only in-frame clones and is missing some. The sample carries 88,000 or so clones, approximately 85% recorded once. These data come from a study of a mutant IDH1 vaccine in newly diagnosed glioma. Stated time point: week 23, last vaccination. The vaccine gave 300 ug of a 20-mer mutant IDH1 peptide subcutaneously per dose.

The V and J genes are TRBV14 and TRBJ2-1; TRBD1 might be the D (6 bases). The starting material was PBMCs, obtained from a glioma patient whose treatment included an IDH1 peptide vaccine. This receptor was taken from a man aged 25-45 years with glioma. Some clones in this sample may be carry-over from other donors' samples. CDR3 bases: TGTGCCAGCAGCCCCTTACAGGGTTTCGGAGAGCAGTTCTTC. This codes for CASSPLQGFGEQFF.